Sequencing of this T cell receptor (beta chain) was carried out in a study of cytomegalovirus exposure and HLA in healthy donors. Primers included in the PCR were 60 Vbeta and 13 Jbeta primers. Measured with immunoSEQ multiplex PCR; TCRdb has only the in-frame clones, and not every one. The repertoire holds 120,000 or so clones, with about 80% as singletons. In this sample, this clone turned up a few times. Its target is not known. Points from the study as a whole: Investigators reported about 160 TCR beta chains as tied to cytomegalovirus.

The receptor was derived from a woman between 45 and 60 years old in good health and CMV-seropositive. The sample taken for sequencing was PBMCs.

The DNA for the CDR3 is TGTGCCAGCAGCTCCACCCCACAGGGATGGAATGAAAAACTGTTTTTT. Protein: CASSSTPQGWNEKLFF. The V call is TRBV7-8, the J call TRBJ1-4; possibly TRBD1 for D (6 bases). CDR1 is SGHVS and CDR2 is FQNEAQ in the germline V gene. Between the trimmed V and J ends, which lost 4 bases and 5 bases, there was a span of 17 bases. CDR3 length: 16 amino acids.